Below are 12 T cell receptor beta chains sequenced from a single sample in a study of Ad26.COV2.S vaccination and SARS-CoV-2 variants. The protocol was immunoSEQ multiplex PCR, while the TCRdb copy is restricted to in-frame clones and leaves out a portion. This sample yields about 420,000 clones, of which more than 75% are seen a single time; 3.6% belongs to the top ten. Treatment denoted: over 15 received Ad26.COV2.S at low or high dose, single or two shots; 5 received placebo; per-sample allocation not given. It was on day 63 after the first vaccine or placebo injection that samples were taken. Sequenced here: peripheral blood, sampled in a trial of Ad26.COV2.S vaccine versus placebo. The source of these receptors is a person aged 18-65 years who received the Ad26.COV2.S COVID-19 vaccine or a placebo.

This clone has just a few counts. The chain recombines TRBV5-4 with TRBJ2-7; D not certain. The CDR3 is made up of 14 amino acids. CDR1 is SGHNT and CDR2 is YYREEE in the germline V gene (reference sequence). V was shortened by 3 bases and J by 0 bases, with 10 bases between the two germline ends. The CDR3 here is CASSSYVGSYEQYF. CDR3 DNA: TGTGCCAGCAGCTCGTACGTCGGCTCCTACGAGCAGTACTTC.

The V call is TRBV28, the J call TRBJ1-4; TRBD1 is a possible D gene (6 bases). Germline CDR1 MDHEN, CDR2 SYDVKM. The CDR3 totals 14 residues. Trimming cost V 5 bases and J 7 bases, with 14 bases left between them. The CDR3 reads CASSPGGGSEKLFF. CDR3 sequence (DNA): TGTGCCAGCAGTCCTGGAGGGGGGAGTGAAAAACTGTTTTTT.

This chain joins TRBV5-4 and TRBJ2-3; TRBD2 matches at 10 bases. The CDR3 has 16 residues. Germline V gene data show CDR1 as SGHNT and CDR2 as YYREEE (reference sequence). Losses at the gene ends were 4 bases for V and 6 bases for J; bases not matched to a gene: 11. The CDR3 sequence is CASSQPTAGGPDTQYF. As DNA, the CDR3 is TGTGCCAGCAGCCAACCGACAGCGGGGGGGCCGGATACGCAGTATTTT.

The chain is built from TRBV6-5 and TRBJ1-2; 7 bases match TRBD1. Trimming cost V 0 bases and J 4 bases; bases outside gene matches: 2. Germline values: CDR1 MNHEY, CDR2 SVGAGI. This CDR3 is 14 amino acids long. The CDR3, as DNA: TGTGCCAGCAGTTACTCGACAGGGACCTATGGCTACACCTTC. Translating gives CASSYSTGTYGYTF.

The chain couples TRBV28 to TRBJ1-1, with unresolved D. The CDR3 spans 14 residues. V was shortened by 9 bases and J by 0 bases, with 14 bases between the two germline ends. Germline CDR1 and CDR2: MDHEN and SYDVKM. CDR3 loop: CASAPGRMNTEAFF. CDR3 bases: TGTGCCAGTGCCCCTGGGCGGATGAACACTGAAGCTTTCTTT.

The chain links TRBV4-1 to TRBJ1-5; no definite D call. Trimming removed 0 bases at V and 1 base at J, with 10 bases between. The CDR3 has 16 amino acids. Germline CDR1 is MGHRA and CDR2 is YSYEKL. CDR3 in amino acids: CASSQEGSFSNQPQHF. CDR3 DNA sequence: TGCGCCAGCAGCCAAGAAGGGAGTTTCAGCAATCAGCCCCAGCATTTT.

The chain is built from TRBV5-4 and TRBJ2-7; 7 bases fit TRBD2. The CDR3 extends over 15 amino acids. V shed 4 bases, J shed 0 bases, and the junction held 7 bases outside the gene matches. CDR1 and CDR2 (germline): SGHNT, YYREEE (reference sequence). CDR3 residues: CASSAGRGGSYEQYF. CDR3 in DNA: TGTGCCAGCAGCGCAGGGAGGGGCGGCTCCTACGAGCAGTACTTC.

The chain carries TRBV7-3 and TRBJ2-1; 8 bases fit TRBD2. Per the germline V gene, CDR1 is SGHTA and CDR2 is FQGTGA. The CDR3 extends over 14 amino acids. Trimming at V came to 4 bases and at J to 7 bases, leaving 6 bases not matched to a gene. The CDR3 bases are TGTGCCAGCAGCTCCCCGGGGGGGCGGAATGAGCAGTTCTTC. It codes for CASSSPGGRNEQFF. Full variable domain (rest looked up from reference TRBV7-3 and TRBJ2-1): GAGVSQTPSNKVTEKGKYVELRCDPISGHTALYWYRQSLGQGPEFLIYFQGTGAADDSGLPNDRFFAVRPEGSVSTLKIQRTERGDSAVYLCASSSPGGRNEQFFGPGTRLTVL.

As to this clone: Other DNA sequences in this specimen translate into the identical CDR3. The gene calls are TRBV6-2 or TRBV6-3 and TRBJ2-5, with D hard to call. The CDR3 covers 11 residues. V was shortened by 5 bases and J by 5 bases, with 6 bases between the two germline ends. Germline V CDR1 and CDR2: MNHEY, SVGEGT. The DNA of the CDR3 is TGTGCCAGCAGTCCCAGGGAGACCCAGTACTTC. Amino acid sequence: CASSPRETQYF.

The chain recombines TRBV7-9 with TRBJ2-7; 10 bases are shared with TRBD1. This CDR3 spans 16 amino acids. CDR1 and CDR2 from the germline V gene are SEHNR and FQNEAQ (reference sequence). V lost 1 base to trimming and J lost 3 bases; unmatched junction nucleotides: 6. Written as DNA, the CDR3 is TGTGCCAGCAGCTTAGGCGGGACAGGGGAGCACTACGAGCAGTACTTC. Protein: CASSLGGTGEHYEQYF.

Here the CDR3 DNA reads TGTGCCAGCAGTTCCCCCGGGCGGGGGGGCACAGATACGCAGTATTTT. Translated: CASSSPGRGGTDTQYF. The rearrangement uses TRBV6-5 and TRBJ2-3; 8 bases line up with TRBD2. Germline V gene lookup returns CDR1 MNHEY and CDR2 SVGAGI. The J segment lost 1 base and the V segment lost 4 bases, leaving 7 bases of the junction unmatched. This CDR3 comprises 16 residues.

The gene calls are TRBV29-1 and TRBJ2-3, with D hard to call. CDR1 is SQVTM and CDR2 is ANQGSEA in the germline V gene. Trimming pared 5 bases from V and 0 bases from J, leaving 3 bases between. The CDR3 length is 11 residues. The CDR3 coding sequence is TGCAGCGTTCTGAGCACAGATACGCAGTATTTT. Its protein is CSVLSTDTQYF.